A selection of T cell receptor beta chains follows, all from one sample in a study of beta chain features in type 1 diabetes. TCRdb keeps only in-frame clones here, not all; method: immunoSEQ multiplex PCR. Among 130,000 to 150,000 clones listed, around 13% were seen once. Sequencing was performed on central memory CD4+ T cells from blood. The receptors come from a man between 18 and 29 years old with type 1 diabetes. Each CDR3 is given with its conserved first and last residue. A D gene is named only where the DNA matches it firmly. Not all rows give a size; the values are once, few, many and, for expanded clones, a class.

clone_size | d_call | j_call | v_call | cdr3_nt | cdr3_aa
few | . | TRBJ2-7 | TRBV30 | TGTGCCTGGAGTAAACACTACGAGCAGTACTTC | CAWSKHYEQYF
. | . | TRBJ1-2 | TRBV6-1 | TGTGCCAGCAGCCCCGGGGCCAACTATGGCTACACCTTC | CASSPGANYGYTF
many | TRBD2 | TRBJ2-1 | TRBV10-3 | TGTGCCATCAGGGCCAGCGGGGGGAACAATGAGCAGTTCTTC | CAIRASGGNNEQFF
few | TRBD1 | TRBJ1-1 | TRBV29-1 | TGCAGCGTTGCCAGGGGGTCGAACACTGAAGCTTTCTTT | CSVARGSNTEAFF
. | . | TRBJ1-6 | TRBV2 | TGTGCCAGCAGTGTTACGAAGGCCCTCCACTTT | CASSVTKALHF
. | . | TRBJ2-2 | TRBV18 | TGTGCCAGCTCACCATGGCAGGAGGCGAACACCGGGGAGCTGTTTTTT | CASSPWQEANTGELFF
. | . | TRBJ2-5 | TRBV2 | TGTGCCAGCAGCACAGGACCAGGGTTGTTGGCCCAGTACTTC | CASSTGPGLLAQYF
. | . | TRBJ2-4 | TRBV7-9 | TGTGCCAGCAGTCTCGGAGGGGGGAACATTCAGTACTTC | CASSLGGGNIQYF
few | TRBD1 | TRBJ1-2 | TRBV19 | TGTGCCAGTAGTACAGGATCCGGACAGGGAAGATATGGCTACACCTTC | CASSTGSGQGRYGYTF
. | TRBD1 | TRBJ2-7 | TRBV30 | TGTGCCTGGAGTGTACAGGGGCCCTCCTACGAGCAGTACTTC | CAWSVQGPSYEQYF
. | TRBD1 | TRBJ1-6 | TRBV28 | TGTGCCAGCAGTCTTCCGGGACAGGGAAGTTCACCCCTCCACTTT | CASSLPGQGSSPLHF